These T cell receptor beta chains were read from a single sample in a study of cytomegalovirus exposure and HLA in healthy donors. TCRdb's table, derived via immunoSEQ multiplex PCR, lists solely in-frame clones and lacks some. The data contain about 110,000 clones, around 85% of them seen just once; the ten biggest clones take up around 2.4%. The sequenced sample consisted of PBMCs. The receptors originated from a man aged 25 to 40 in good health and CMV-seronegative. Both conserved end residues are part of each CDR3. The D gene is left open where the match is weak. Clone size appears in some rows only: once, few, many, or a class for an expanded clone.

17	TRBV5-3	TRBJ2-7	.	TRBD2	TGTGCCAGAAGCGTAAATCCGGGACTAGCGGATAACTACGAGCAGTACTTC	CARSVNPGLADNYEQYF
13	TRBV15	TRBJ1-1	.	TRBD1	TGTGCCACCAGCAGATCAGGGGGCACTGAAGCTTTCTTT	CATSRSGGTEAFF
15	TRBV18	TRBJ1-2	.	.	TGTGCCAGCTCACCACCGTGGGGGCAGGACTATGGCTACACCTTC	CASSPPWGQDYGYTF
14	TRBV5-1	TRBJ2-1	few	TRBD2	TGCGCCAGCAGCGAGGGGACTAGCGGAGATGAGCAGTTCTTC	CASSEGTSGDEQFF
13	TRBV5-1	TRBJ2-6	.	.	TGCGCCAGCCAGGCCTCTGGGGCCAACGTCCTGACTTTC	CASQASGANVLTF
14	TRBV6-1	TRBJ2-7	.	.	TGTGCCAGCAGTATTAGCGGCCCTACCTACGAGCAGTACTTC	CASSISGPTYEQYF
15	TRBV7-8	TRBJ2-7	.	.	TGTGCCAGCAGCACCCGCCGCGGGAAAGACTACGAGCAGTACTTC	CASSTRRGKDYEQYF
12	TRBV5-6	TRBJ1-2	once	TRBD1	TGTGCCAGCAGCCCGGGACAGGGTGGCTACACCTTC	CASSPGQGGYTF
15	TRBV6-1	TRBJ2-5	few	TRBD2	TGTGCCAGCAGTGAAGGGGCTAGCGGGGGGGAGACCCAGTACTTC	CASSEGASGGETQYF
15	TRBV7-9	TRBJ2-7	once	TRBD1	TGTGCCAGCAGCTTGAGTGGAGACAGGGGCAACGAGCAGTACTTC	CASSLSGDRGNEQYF
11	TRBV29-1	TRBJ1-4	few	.	TGCAGCGTAGTAGGGACCCAGGGGCTGTTTTTT	CSVVGTQGLFF
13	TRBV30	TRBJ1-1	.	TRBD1	TGTGCCTGGAGTGGCACGACAGGGACTGAAGCTTTCTTT	CAWSGTTGTEAFF
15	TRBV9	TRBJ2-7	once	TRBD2	TGTGCCAGCAGCGTAGGTGCTAGCGGGAGTCGTGAGCAGTACTTC	CASSVGASGSREQYF
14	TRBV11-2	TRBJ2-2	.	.	TGTGCCAGCAGCTCGATTAGCGAGACCGGGGAGCTGTTTTTT	CASSSISETGELFF
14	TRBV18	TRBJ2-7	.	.	TGTGCCAGCTCACCGCTCGGGACACCCTACGAGCAGTACTTC	CASSPLGTPYEQYF
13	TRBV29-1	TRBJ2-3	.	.	TGCAGCGTTGAAATCGTTAGCACAGATACGCAGTATTTT	CSVEIVSTDTQYF
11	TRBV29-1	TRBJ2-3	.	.	TGCAGCGTTGGAGTTACAGATACGCAGTATTTT	CSVGVTDTQYF
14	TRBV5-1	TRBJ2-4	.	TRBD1	TGCGCCAGCAAGCGGACAGGCGACGAAAACATTCAGTACTTC	CASKRTGDENIQYF
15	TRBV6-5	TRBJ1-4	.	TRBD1	TGTGCCAGCAGGGGGACAGGGCGGGCTAATGAAAAACTGTTTTTT	CASRGTGRANEKLFF
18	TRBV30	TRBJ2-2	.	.	TGTGCCTGGAGTGTGGTATCGGAGGGCAGGGCCCACACCGGGGAGCTGTTTTTT	CAWSVVSEGRAHTGELFF
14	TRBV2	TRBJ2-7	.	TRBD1	TGTGCCAGCAGCGCCGGGACAGGGACTATAGAGCAGTACTTC	CASSAGTGTIEQYF
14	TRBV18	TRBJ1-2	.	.	TGTGCCAGCTCACCATCGGACAGTCCGGGTGGCTACACCTTC	CASSPSDSPGGYTF
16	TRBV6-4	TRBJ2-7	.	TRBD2	TGTGCCAGCAGTGAGGGACTAGCGGGAGACGGGTACGAGCAGTACTTC	CASSEGLAGDGYEQYF
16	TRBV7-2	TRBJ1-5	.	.	TGTGCCAGCAGCTTCAGATCGGGGTCGGGGAATCAGCCCCAGCATTTT	CASSFRSGSGNQPQHF
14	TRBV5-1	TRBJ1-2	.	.	TGCGCCAGCAGCTTATCCAGGGCGAGCTATGGCTACACCTTC	CASSLSRASYGYTF
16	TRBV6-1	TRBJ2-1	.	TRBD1	TGTGCCAGCAGTGAACACCCTCACAGGGGGAACAATGAGCAGTTCTTC	CASSEHPHRGNNEQFF
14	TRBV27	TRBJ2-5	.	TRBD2	TGTGCCAGCAGTTTAGCCGGGGGGAAAGAGACCCAGTACTTC	CASSLAGGKETQYF
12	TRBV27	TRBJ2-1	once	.	TGTGCCAGCAGTCCGGGGGGCTATGAGCAGTTCTTC	CASSPGGYEQFF
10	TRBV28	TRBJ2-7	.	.	TGTGCCAGCAGTTTGAGTCCACAGTACTTC	CASSLSPQYF
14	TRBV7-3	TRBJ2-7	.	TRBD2	TGTGCCAGCAGCTCTAGCGGGGGTAGCTACGAGCAGTACTTC	CASSSSGGSYEQYF
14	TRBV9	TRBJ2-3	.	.	TGTGCCAGCAGCGTCGGGGAGGGCACAGATACGCAGTATTTT	CASSVGEGTDTQYF
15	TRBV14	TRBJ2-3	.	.	TGTGCCAGCAGCCAAGCGGGACTCAGCACAGATACGCAGTATTTT	CASSQAGLSTDTQYF
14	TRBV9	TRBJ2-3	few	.	TGTGCCAGCAGCTGGGGGGGGCCAACAGATACGCAGTATTTT	CASSWGGPTDTQYF
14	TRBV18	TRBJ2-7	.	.	TGTGCCAGCTCACCGGACGGGAGCTCCTACGAGCAGTACTTC	CASSPDGSSYEQYF
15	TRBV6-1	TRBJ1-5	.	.	TGTGCCAGCACTTGGTTTGGGGGCAGCAATCAGCCCCAGCATTTT	CASTWFGGSNQPQHF
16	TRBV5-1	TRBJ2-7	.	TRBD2	TGCGCCAGCAGCTTACTCGTTAGCGGGAGGCCCTACGAGCAGTACTTC	CASSLLVSGRPYEQYF
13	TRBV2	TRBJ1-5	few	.	TGTGCCAGCAGCCGACAGCTCAATCAGCCCCAGCATTTT	CASSRQLNQPQHF